A single sample gave rise to the 4 T cell receptor beta chains below, sequenced in a study of control samples from healthy donors and cancer patients. TCRdb's copy holds only in-frame clones and misses some; the assay was immunoSEQ multiplex PCR. Among 63,000 or so clones, around 90% were seen once, and the ten largest hold around 5.1%. Sequenced material: PBMCs. The receptors derive from a man between 60 and 70 years old with colorectal cancer.

There are a few counts of this clone. The chain joins TRBV4-1 to TRBJ1-6; 10 bases align to TRBD1. With 0 bases clipped from V and 15 bases from J, the junction kept 8 bases outside the gene matches. The CDR3 sequence is 15 residues long. Germline assignment: CDR1 MGHRA and CDR2 YSYEKL. CDR3 bases: TGCGCCAGCAGCCAAGATTTTCCGGGACAGGGGCACCTCCACTTT. Encoded protein: CASSQDFPGQGHLHF.

The chain employs TRBV7-8 and TRBJ2-7; 9 bases match TRBD1. Trimming removed 1 base from V and 2 bases from J; junction bases left unmatched: 3. Germline V gene sequence: CDR1 SGHVS, CDR2 FQNEAQ. CDR3 length: 15 amino acids. The DNA for the CDR3 is TGTGCCAGCAGCTTAGACAGGGGGCTACCCTACGAGCAGTACTTC. Its protein product is CASSLDRGLPYEQYF.

This clone appeared a single time. The chain joins TRBV3-1 (or the pseudogene TRBV3-2) to TRBJ2-7; TRBD1 matches 11 bases. The CDR3 covers 15 residues. Germline lookup yields CDR1 LGHDT and CDR2 YNNKEL (reference sequence). With V trimmed by 2 bases and J by 4 bases, 4 bases remained unmatched. In DNA form, the CDR3 reads TGTGCCAGCAGCCAAACCGGGACAGGGGGTTACGAGCAGTACTTC. Translated: CASSQTGTGGYEQYF.

V gene TRBV11-2 combines with J gene TRBJ2-7; 8 positions agree with TRBD1. This CDR3 comprises 15 residues. Germline values: CDR1 SGHAT, CDR2 FQNNGV. V trimming: 1 base; J trimming: 6 bases; junction bases outside the gene matches: 8. The CDR3 bases are TGTGCCAGCAGCTTAGTACCCTTGGGGACAGGCGAGCAGTACTTC. Amino acid sequence: CASSLVPLGTGEQYF.